This T cell receptor beta chain originates from a study of shared clonotypes between healthy human individuals. The germline V gene encodes CDR1 GTSNPN and CDR2 SVGIG (reference sequence). V shed 3 bases, J shed 1 base, and the junction held 6 bases outside the gene matches. The CDR3 covers 14 residues. This clone was recorded a few times. TCRdb keeps only in-frame clones here, not all; method: immunoSEQ multiplex PCR. The sample carries about 960,000 clones, more than 75% recorded once. The sample taken for sequencing was memory CD4+ T cells sorted from blood. Subset specified: CD45RA-negative fraction. The chain carries TRBV30 and TRBJ2-7, with TRBD1 matching 7 bases. The source is a man between 18 and 29 years old in good health. The CDR3 nucleotides read TGTGCCTGGAGCCTCAGGGGGTCATCCTACGAGCAGTACTTC. Protein product: CAWSLRGSSYEQYF.